This T cell receptor (beta chain) was recovered during a study of Ad26.COV2.S vaccination and SARS-CoV-2 variants. This CDR3 has 13 residues. V was cut by 5 bases and J by 7 bases, with 11 bases left in between. CDR1 and CDR2 from the germline V gene are LNHNV and YYDKDF (reference sequence). Regarding this clone: Its specificity is unknown.

TCRdb keeps only in-frame clones here, not all; method: immunoSEQ multiplex PCR. The sample lists 300,000 to 450,000 clones, roughly nine tenths occurring once. Points from the study as a whole: Substantial post-vaccination breadth of spike-specific CD8+ and CD4+ T cell responses was reported. Vaccinated individuals (as opposed to placebo recipients) had higher spike-specific TCR breadth.

The receptor's source is a human donor who had recovered from COVID-19. The chain carries TRBV15 and TRBJ2-2, with D maybe TRBD1 (6 bases). Sequencing used peripheral blood, obtained after recovery from COVID-19. The CDR3: CATSETGGGELFF. Here the CDR3 DNA reads TGTGCCACCAGCGAGACAGGCGGCGGGGAGCTGTTTTTT.